What follows are 10 T cell receptor beta chains derived from one specimen sequenced in a study of cytomegalovirus exposure and HLA in healthy donors. Both 60 Vbeta primers and 13 Jbeta primers went into the PCR. TCRdb keeps only in-frame clones here, not all; method: immunoSEQ multiplex PCR. The sample totals over 100,000 clones; its top ten clones hold more than 1.5%. The sequencing input was PBMCs. These receptors came from a young man in good health and CMV-seronegative.

This sequence joins TRBV4-3 and TRBJ2-1; a possible D gene is TRBD2 (5 bases). The CDR3 spans 17 residues. V lost 4 bases to trimming and J lost 4 bases, with 20 bases between them. CDR1 and CDR2 (germline): LGHNA, YSLEER. Written as DNA, the CDR3 is TGCGCCAGCAGCCCTCTCGCGTGGCTAGCAGATTACAATGAGCAGTTCTTC. Translated, it gives CASSPLAWLADYNEQFF.

The CDR3 bases are TGTGCCAGCAGTCTGGGGGCCTTGAGCGAGCAGTACTTC. This codes for CASSLGALSEQYF. The chain joins TRBV6-1 to TRBJ2-7; TRBD1 is a possible D gene (6 bases). With 5 bases removed from V and 6 bases from J, the gap between germline ends came to 14 bases. CDR3 length equals 13 residues. The germline CDR1 and CDR2 sequences are MNHNS and SASEGT.

This chain connects TRBV5-1 to TRBJ2-7; 8 nucleotides line up with TRBD2. The junction had 8 bases not matched to a gene; V was cut back by 3 bases and J by 6 bases. The CDR3 is 14 residues long. CDR1 is SGHRS, CDR2 YFSETQ, per germline. The CDR3 DNA sequence: TGCGCCAGCAGCTCGTCGAGTAGCGGGATCGAGCAGTACTTC. The encoded protein is CASSSSSSGIEQYF.

This clone ranks as medium-sized in terms of frequency. Germline and junction disagree at one end, which may indicate a read error. The chain couples TRBV7-7 to TRBJ2-7, with TRBD1 as a possible D gene (5 bases). Germline loops: CDR1 SSHAT, CDR2 FNYEAQ (reference sequence). The CDR3 has 13 amino acids. In DNA form, the CDR3 reads TGTGCTAGCAGCAGCAGGGAAACTGGGGAGCAGTACTTC. It specifies CASSSRETGEQYF.

V is TRBV10-3 and J is TRBJ2-7, with 7 bases aligning to TRBD1. The V segment lost 4 bases and the J segment 0 bases; nucleotides outside the gene matches: 9. Germline assignment: CDR1 ENHRY and CDR2 SYGVKD. There are 16 residues in the CDR3. The CDR3 region is CAISGSPGQSSYEQYF. The CDR3 bases are TGTGCCATCAGTGGGTCCCCGGGACAGTCCTCCTACGAGCAGTACTTC.

V and J are TRBV7-8 and TRBJ1-2, with 8 bases aligning to TRBD1. Germline CDR1 is SGHVS and CDR2 is FQNEAQ. V lost 5 bases, J lost 3 bases, and 8 bases stayed unmatched. This CDR3 has 15 amino acids. The CDR3, as DNA: TGTGCCAGCAGCCCCCGGACAGGGAGCCACTATGGCTACACCTTC. This encodes CASSPRTGSHYGYTF.

The gene calls are TRBV11-3 and TRBJ1-1; D is perhaps TRBD1 (6 bases). V was clipped by 1 base and J by 6 bases, with 12 bases between them. The CDR3 is made up of 14 amino acids. Germline CDR1 SGHNT, CDR2 YENEEA. The CDR3 loop reads CASSLGRGGSEAFF. In DNA form, the CDR3 reads TGTGCCAGCAGCTTAGGGAGGGGGGGGTCTGAAGCTTTCTTT.

V gene TRBV7-2 combines with J gene TRBJ2-7, with 9 positions matching TRBD1. The germline V gene encodes CDR1 SGHTA and CDR2 FQGNSA. The J segment lost 2 bases and the V segment lost 6 bases, leaving 5 bases of the junction unmatched. The CDR3 runs to 14 residues. As DNA, the CDR3 is TGTGCCAGCAGGCGGACAGGGGAAACCTACGAGCAGTACTTC. Its protein product is CASRRTGETYEQYF.

The rearrangement links TRBV4-3 to TRBJ1-4; no definite D call. The CDR3 sequence is 13 residues long. CDR1 is LGHNA and CDR2 is YSLEER in the germline V gene. V was clipped by 4 bases and J by 5 bases, with 8 bases between them. In DNA, the CDR3 is TGCGCCAGCAGCCCCCCGGGGAATGAAAAACTGTTTTTT. This codes for CASSPPGNEKLFF.

The chain joins TRBV10-3 to TRBJ1-2; D not resolved. The CDR3 loop spans 15 amino acids. The germline CDR1 and CDR2 sequences are ENHRY and SYGVKD. Trimming left V 4 bases short and J 7 bases short, with 19 bases between. The DNA of the CDR3 is TGTGCCATCAGTGGAGGGAACAGTGGGGTCGGTGGCTACACCTTC. It translates to CAISGGNSGVGGYTF.